This is a list of T cell receptor beta chains from one sample in a study of blood T cell repertoires in COVID-19. Profiled with immunoSEQ multiplex PCR; TCRdb holds only in-frame clones, not every one. The sample has some 160,000 clones; over 75% are singletons. Sequencing used peripheral blood. Receptors were obtained from a man between 65 and 85 years old with active or convalescent COVID-19. The CDR3 runs from the conserved cysteine through the conserved F or W. The D gene is left open where the match is weak. Clone size is not always given. Where it is, it says once, few, many or a class for expanded clones.

TRBV21-1,.,few,TRBJ1-2,TGTGCCAGGCCGACCGGGACAGGGGGGTTACTCTATGGCTACACCTTC,CARPTGTGGLLYGYTF
TRBV5-1,TRBD2,.,TRBJ2-5,TGCGCCAGCGTACCGGGACTAGCGGGTCAAGAGACCCAGTACTTC,CASVPGLAGQETQYF
TRBV6-5,TRBD1,.,TRBJ1-2,TGTGCCAGCGTTATCGGGACAGGGGTCGACTATGGCTACACCTTC,CASVIGTGVDYGYTF
TRBV11-2,.,.,TRBJ2-5,TGTGCCAGCAGCTTAGGATCGGAACAGCACCACCGGCAGACCCAGTACTTC,CASSLGSEQHHRQTQYF
TRBV6-2/TRBV6-3,.,few,TRBJ2-2,TGTGCCAGCAGCCCAAGCCCCGGGAACACCGGGGAGCTGTTTTTT,CASSPSPGNTGELFF
TRBV28,TRBD1,few,TRBJ1-2,TGTGCCAGCAGTTTACCTACTCGCCAGGGGGCGGGAGGCTACACCTTC,CASSLPTRQGAGGYTF
TRBV5-1,TRBD1,few,TRBJ2-3,TGCGCCAGCAGCTTGGGGGGGACAGGGGGCCCCACAGATACGCAGTATTTT,CASSLGGTGGPTDTQYF
TRBV10-1,.,.,TRBJ2-3,TGCGCCAGCAGTGAGTCGACGGGGAAAACCACAGATACGCAGTATTTT,CASSESTGKTTDTQYF
TRBV30,.,.,TRBJ2-5,TGTGCCTGGAGTCTTCAACCCGGAGGGACCCAGTACTTC,CAWSLQPGGTQYF
TRBV4-3,.,once,TRBJ1-2,TGCGCCAGCAGCCAGGTTTCCCAAACGACTGCATCTCTTTATGGCTACACCTTC,CASSQVSQTTASLYGYTF
TRBV10-3,.,.,TRBJ1-6,TGTGCCGTATCAAAGGACAACAATAATTCACCCCTCCACTTT,CAVSKDNNNSPLHF
TRBV5-1,TRBD2,.,TRBJ2-5,TGCGCCAGCAGCGCGGGTCCTAGCGGAGAGACCCAGTACTTC,CASSAGPSGETQYF
TRBV9,.,.,TRBJ1-5,TGTGCCAGCAGAGGACACCTTTATCAGCCCCAGCATTTT,CASRGHLYQPQHF
TRBV4-1,TRBD1,.,TRBJ1-2,TGCGCCAGCAGCCAAGAATGGACAGGATATGGCTACACCTTC,CASSQEWTGYGYTF
TRBV4-1,TRBD2,.,TRBJ2-3,TGCGCCAGCAGCCGCCCCGGACTAGCCCCGAGGGATACGCAGTATTTT,CASSRPGLAPRDTQYF
TRBV9,TRBD2,.,TRBJ2-3,TGTGCCAGCAGCGCGTGGCCGGGACTAGGCACAGATACGCAGTATTTT,CASSAWPGLGTDTQYF
TRBV7-9,.,.,TRBJ2-1,TGTGCCAGCAGCTTTAAGGGGACTGGCAGCTCCTACAATGAGCAGTTCTTC,CASSFKGTGSSYNEQFF
TRBV4-3,.,.,TRBJ1-4,TGCGCCAGCAGCAAAGAGGGGGACATTGAAAAACTGTTTTTT,CASSKEGDIEKLFF
TRBV7-8,.,.,TRBJ1-1,TGTGCCAGCAGCTTCTCCTTTTCTTCGGAAGCTTTCTTT,CASSFSFSSEAFF
TRBV2,TRBD2,.,TRBJ2-5,TGTGCCAGGAGCAGTACCCGGGGGGTTCAAGAGACCCAGTACTTC,CARSSTRGVQETQYF
TRBV7-2,.,.,TRBJ2-7,TGTGCCAGCAGCTTAGGGTTTGGCAGGGGCTTCAACTACGAGCAGTACTTC,CASSLGFGRGFNYEQYF
TRBV5-1,.,.,TRBJ2-2,TGCGCCAGCAGCGTTGATCGGACAGATTACACCGGGGAGCTGTTTTTT,CASSVDRTDYTGELFF
TRBV29-1,.,.,TRBJ2-5,TGCAGCGCCTACCCGGACAGCCCCGAAGAGACCCAGTACTTC,CSAYPDSPEETQYF
TRBV4-1,.,.,TRBJ1-3,TGCGCCAGCAGCCAAGATCCGACAGGTGACAACACCATATATTTT,CASSQDPTGDNTIYF
TRBV19,TRBD1,once,TRBJ2-7,TGTGCCAGTAGGACGGGACAGGAGGGTCTCCCCTACGAGCAGTACTTC,CASRTGQEGLPYEQYF
TRBV4-3,.,.,TRBJ1-4,TGCGCCAGCGGACTTGGCGAAAAACTGTTTTTT,CASGLGEKLFF
TRBV4-3,TRBD1,.,TRBJ1-1,TGCGCCAGTAGACAGGGGATGTGGACTGAAGCTTTCTTT,CASRQGMWTEAFF
TRBV19,TRBD1,.,TRBJ2-7,TGTGCCAGTAGTATGCCGGGACAGGGACGAGACGAGCAGTACTTC,CASSMPGQGRDEQYF
TRBV6-5,.,.,TRBJ2-2,TGTGCCAGCAGTTTTTCTCAGGGTACCGGGGAGCTGTTTTTT,CASSFSQGTGELFF
TRBV6-4,.,.,TRBJ2-3,TGTGCCAGCAGTGAAATTCACACAGATACGCAGTATTTT,CASSEIHTDTQYF
TRBV6-6,TRBD1,.,TRBJ2-7,TGTGCCAGCAGTCCGGGACAGACTCCTCTTTTTGGGCAGTACTTC,CASSPGQTPLFGQYF
TRBV7-7,.,.,TRBJ2-7,TGTGCCAGCAGCGTAAGCCTTGGACAGACTGAGTTGTACTTC,CASSVSLGQTELYF
TRBV29-1,TRBD2,.,TRBJ2-2,TGCAGCGTTCAAGCGGGAGGGTACACCGGGGAGCTGTTTTTT,CSVQAGGYTGELFF
TRBV3-1/TRBV3-2,.,.,TRBJ1-1,TGTGCCAGCAGCCAGGGGGGGGCCGTAGACACTGAAGCTTTCTTT,CASSQGGAVDTEAFF
TRBV7-2,TRBD2,once,TRBJ2-7,TGTGCCAGCAGCTCGACTAGCGGGAGGCAGTACTTC,CASSSTSGRQYF
TRBV5-1,TRBD2,.,TRBJ2-7,TGCGCCAGCAGCTTGGGACAACTAGCGGGAGATTCCGAGCAGTACTTC,CASSLGQLAGDSEQYF
TRBV10-3,TRBD1,.,TRBJ1-2,TGTGCCATCAGTGAGGCAGGACAGGGTTATGGCTACACCTTC,CAISEAGQGYGYTF
TRBV6-2/TRBV6-3,TRBD1,few,TRBJ1-2,TGTGCCAGCAGTCCCGGACAGGGAGACTCCTATGGCTACACCTTC,CASSPGQGDSYGYTF
TRBV4-3,TRBD1,.,TRBJ2-5,TGCGCCAGCAGCCCCCGCACGGAGACAGGGGGCGGCCCCCCAGAGACCCAGTACTTC,CASSPRTETGGGPPETQYF
TRBV5-5,.,.,TRBJ2-1,TGTGCCAGCAGCTTTCAACAGTACAATGAGCAGTTCTTC,CASSFQQYNEQFF
TRBV7-9,TRBD1,.,TRBJ1-1,TGTGCCAGCAGCTTAGAAGGGGGCAGGGGTATGAACACTGAAGCTTTCTTT,CASSLEGGRGMNTEAFF
TRBV6-2/TRBV6-3,TRBD2,.,TRBJ2-7,TGTGCCAGCAGTTACGGGAGACTAGCGGGACGCGAGCAGTACTTC,CASSYGRLAGREQYF
TRBV7-2,.,few,TRBJ2-2,TGTGCCAGCAGGTACACTACGCCCGGGGAGCTGTTTTTT,CASRYTTPGELFF
TRBV6-5,.,.,TRBJ1-2,TGTGCCAGCAGTTACGGGGGGGTCTCCTATGGCTACACCTTC,CASSYGGVSYGYTF
TRBV6-6,TRBD1,.,TRBJ2-3,TGTGCCAGCAGTCGACGAACAGGGGGAATAGGGACAGATACGCAGTATTTT,CASSRRTGGIGTDTQYF
TRBV5-1,TRBD1,few,TRBJ1-1,TGCGCCAGCAGCACGACAGGGGGCGAGGCTGAAGCTTTCTTT,CASSTTGGEAEAFF
TRBV6-6,.,.,TRBJ1-5,TGTGCCAGCAGTTACTACGGGAGGGGGGGAGCCCAGCATTTT,CASSYYGRGGAQHF
TRBV5-4,.,.,TRBJ2-3,TGTGCCAGCAGCTTGGGCATGACAGCTAGCACAGATACGCAGTATTTT,CASSLGMTASTDTQYF
TRBV20-1,.,.,TRBJ1-4,TGCAGTGCTAGTGCACAGGGCCTCACTAATGAAAAACTGTTTTTT,CSASAQGLTNEKLFF
TRBV11-2,.,.,TRBJ1-2,TGTGCCAGCAGCTTAGACCTCGGGATTTCTAACTATGGCTACACCTTC,CASSLDLGISNYGYTF
TRBV5-1,.,once,TRBJ2-3,TGCGCCAGCAGCGCCGAGACAATAGATACGCAGTATTTT,CASSAETIDTQYF
TRBV4-1,.,few,TRBJ1-5,TGCGCCAGCAGCCGCCCGGGACATGAAAATAGCAATCAGCCCCAGCATTTT,CASSRPGHENSNQPQHF
TRBV6-6,.,few,TRBJ1-2,TGTGCCAGCAGTTTTTCCCAGGGTGCCCTCTATGGCTACACCTTC,CASSFSQGALYGYTF
TRBV2,.,.,TRBJ2-7,TGTGCCACCAGGCCGACTTCCTACGAGCAGTACTTC,CATRPTSYEQYF
TRBV3-1/TRBV3-2,.,.,TRBJ2-5,TGTGCCAGCAGCCCTATCCCGGGGTCAGAAGAGACCCAGTACTTC,CASSPIPGSEETQYF
TRBV7-9,.,.,TRBJ2-2,TGTGCCAGCAGCTTCCAGGGGACCGGGGAGCTGTTTTTT,CASSFQGTGELFF
TRBV15,.,.,TRBJ1-5,TGTGCCACCAGCGATCAGTCAGGAGGTCAGCCCCAGCATTTT,CATSDQSGGQPQHF
TRBV5-1,TRBD2,.,TRBJ2-7,TGCGCCAGCAGCTCCTCACCATTAGCGGGAAGTTCTCAGCAGTACTTC,CASSSSPLAGSSQQYF